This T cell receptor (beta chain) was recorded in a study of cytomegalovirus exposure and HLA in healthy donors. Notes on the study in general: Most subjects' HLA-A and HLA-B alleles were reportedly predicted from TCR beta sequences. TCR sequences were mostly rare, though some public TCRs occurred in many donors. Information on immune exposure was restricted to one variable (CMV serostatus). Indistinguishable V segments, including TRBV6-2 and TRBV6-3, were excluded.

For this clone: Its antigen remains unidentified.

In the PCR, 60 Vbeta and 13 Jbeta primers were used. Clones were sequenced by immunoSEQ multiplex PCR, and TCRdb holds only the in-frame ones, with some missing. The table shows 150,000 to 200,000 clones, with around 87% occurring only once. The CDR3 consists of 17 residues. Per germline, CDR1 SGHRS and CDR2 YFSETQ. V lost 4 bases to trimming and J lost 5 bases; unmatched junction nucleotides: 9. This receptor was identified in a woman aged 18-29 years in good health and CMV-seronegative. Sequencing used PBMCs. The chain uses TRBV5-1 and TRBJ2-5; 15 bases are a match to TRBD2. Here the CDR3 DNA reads TGCGCCAGCAGCGTATCCCCCGGGACTAGCGGGGGGGAGACCCAGTACTTC. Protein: CASSVSPGTSGGETQYF.